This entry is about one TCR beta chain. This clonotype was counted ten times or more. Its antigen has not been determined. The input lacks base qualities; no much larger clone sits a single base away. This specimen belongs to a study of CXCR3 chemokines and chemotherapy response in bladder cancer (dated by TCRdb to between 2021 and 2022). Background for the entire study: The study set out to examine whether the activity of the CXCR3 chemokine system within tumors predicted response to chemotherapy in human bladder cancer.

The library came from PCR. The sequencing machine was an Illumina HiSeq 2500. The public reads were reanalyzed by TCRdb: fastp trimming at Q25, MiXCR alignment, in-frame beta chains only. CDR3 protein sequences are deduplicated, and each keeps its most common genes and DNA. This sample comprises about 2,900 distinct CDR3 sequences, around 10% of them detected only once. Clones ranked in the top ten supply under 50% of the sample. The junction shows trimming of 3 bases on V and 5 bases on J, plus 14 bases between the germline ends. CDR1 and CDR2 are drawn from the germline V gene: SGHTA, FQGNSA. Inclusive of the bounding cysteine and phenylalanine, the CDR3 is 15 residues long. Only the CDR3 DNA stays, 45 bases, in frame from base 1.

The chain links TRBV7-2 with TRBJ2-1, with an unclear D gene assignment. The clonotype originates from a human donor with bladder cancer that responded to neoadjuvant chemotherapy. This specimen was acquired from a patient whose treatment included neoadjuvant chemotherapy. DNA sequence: TGTGCCAGCAGCTTTGGTTATAGACGGGACAATGAGCAGTTCTTC. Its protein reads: CASSFGYRRDNEQFF.